This TCR beta chain comes out of a study of beta chain features in type 1 diabetes. This CDR3 spans 15 amino acids. The germline V gene encodes CDR1 MDHEN and CDR2 SYDVKM. The V segment lost 5 bases and the J segment 3 bases; nucleotides outside the gene matches: 7. In its sample, this clone was seen a few times. Sequenced material consisted of expressed TCRB transcripts (all of the isolated RNA was reverse transcribed). Measured with immunoSEQ multiplex PCR; TCRdb has only the in-frame clones, and not every one. This sample has 150,000 to 190,000 clones; around 10% occur once, and the top ten carry approximately 2%.

This sequence originates from a man younger than 30 in good health. V is TRBV28 and J is TRBJ2-5, with TRBD1 matching over 9 bases. The specimen was central memory CD4+ T cells from blood. The CDR3 DNA reads TGTGCCAGCAGTACTCGAGACAGGGGGGAAGAGACCCAGTACTTC. Protein: CASSTRDRGEETQYF.